This T cell receptor (beta chain) was profiled in a study of T-cell memory formation after mild COVID-19. Study summary: Largely donor-specific sequence clusters came from two donors. General study results and limits: Whereas later expanders leaned CD4+, clones contracting day 15 to 85 showed a balanced CD4/CD8 makeup. Second-wave clones with a day 37 peak had unconfirmed SARS-CoV-2 specificity. CM and EM subsets held most contracting CD4+ clones; EMRA held CD8+ ones.

This clonotype was found a few times. Its antigen is unknown. V lost 0 bases and J lost 4; bases outside the gene matches: 7. The CDR3 runs 17 residues. Germline values: CDR1 MRHNA, CDR2 SNTAGT. MiXCR was run by TCRdb on the 5' RACE reads, yielding one entry per CDR3 protein. The sample carries about 58,000 distinct CDR3 sequences, around 30% recorded once. This receptor was identified in a man aged 18 to 29 who had mild COVID-19 (a few samples of this study predate the infection). Cell type and time point are not known. The sample consisted of PBMCs or a T cell subset sorted from them (not recorded which). V usage is TRBV6-4 and J usage is TRBJ1-3; 9 bases are a match to TRBD1. The CDR3 spells CASSDSIGTGRGNTIYF. CDR3 bases: TGTGCCAGCAGTGACTCGATTGGGACAGGGAGAGGAAACACCATATATTTT.